Following are 19 T cell receptor beta chains from one sample sequenced in a study of technical replicates of blood from a few donors. The repertoire was sequenced with immunoSEQ multiplex PCR; TCRdb's copy has only in-frame clones and lacks some. Among about 50,000 clones listed, 90% to 96% were seen once. The sequenced sample was T cells isolated from PBMCs. The receptors here all came from a human donor in good health.

The chain links TRBV11-1 to TRBJ2-1; D perhaps matches TRBD2 (7 bases). CDR1 and CDR2 from the germline V gene are SGHAT and FQDESV (reference sequence). CDR3 length: 16 residues. Between the trimmed V and J ends, which lost 1 base and 5 bases, there was a span of 15 bases. This CDR3 is CASSLDPEGGHNEQFF. The CDR3 DNA reads TGTGCCAGCAGCTTAGACCCGGAGGGGGGGCACAATGAGCAGTTCTTC.

The chain combines TRBV19 with TRBJ2-6; D call uncertain. Germline loops: CDR1 LNHDA, CDR2 SQIVND (reference sequence). CDR3 length equals 16 residues. Trimming removed 5 bases at V and 0 bases at J, with 11 bases between. CDR3 nucleotides: TGTGCCAGTAGTCCGAGACTCCGCTCTGGGGCCAACGTCCTGACTTTC. This translates into CASSPRLRSGANVLTF.

This chain uses TRBV6-5 with TRBJ1-5, with TRBD1 matching 7 bases. The CDR3 consists of 13 residues. V was pared by 5 bases and J by 7 bases, with 5 bases of the junction left unmatched. Germline V CDR1 and CDR2: MNHEY, SVGAGI. CDR3 sequence: CASSKNRGQPQHF. In DNA form, the CDR3 reads TGTGCCAGCAGTAAGAACAGGGGCCAGCCCCAGCATTTT.

The chain is built from TRBV29-1 and TRBJ1-2; TRBD1 matches at 10 bases. CDR1 is SQVTM and CDR2 is ANQGSEA in the germline V gene. CDR3 length equals 13 residues. With 6 bases clipped from V and 2 bases from J, the junction kept 3 bases outside the gene matches. The CDR3: CSVTGGSNYGYTF. CDR3 coding DNA: TGCAGCGTGACAGGGGGCAGCAACTATGGCTACACCTTC.

V usage is TRBV6-5 and J usage is TRBJ2-1, with D possibly being TRBD2 (6 bases). CDR1 and CDR2 (germline): MNHEY, SVGAGI. The CDR3 has 14 residues. Trimming removed 4 bases at V and 4 bases at J, with 11 bases between. The CDR3 sequence is CASSFTGEYNEQFF. As DNA, the CDR3 is TGTGCCAGCAGTTTCACGGGAGAATACAATGAGCAGTTCTTC.

The sample holds one count of this clone. This chain links TRBV6-1 with TRBJ1-5; 9 positions agree with TRBD1. The CDR3 covers 15 residues. Germline CDR1 is MNHNS and CDR2 is SASEGT. Trimming took 3 bases from V and 12 from J; bases not matched to a gene: 12. The CDR3 bases are TGTGCCAGCAGTGAGGACAGGGGTGCTTTCTCGCGCCAGCATTTT. Its protein is CASSEDRGAFSRQHF.

The chain is built from TRBV5-1 and TRBJ1-1; TRBD1 might be the D (6 bases). Per germline, CDR1 SGHRS and CDR2 YFSETQ. The CDR3 covers 12 residues. Trimming cost V 5 bases and J 4 bases, with 9 bases left between them. CDR3 nucleotides: TGCGCCAGCAGTATACAGGGCACTGAAGCTTTCTTT. Translation: CASSIQGTEAFF.

The rearrangement links TRBV9 to TRBJ1-1; no firm D call. The germline V gene encodes CDR1 SGDLS and CDR2 YYNGEE. This CDR3 is 10 amino acids long. The V gene lost 3 bases and the J gene lost 8 bases, with 5 bases spanning the gap. The CDR3 nucleotides are TGTGCCAGCAGCGACAACGAAGCTTTCTTT. This translates into CASSDNEAFF. The variable domain in full, with the rest retrieved from reference TRBV9 and TRBJ1-1, is DSGVTQTPKHLITATGQRVTLRCSPRSGDLSVYWYQQSLDQGLQFLIQYYNGEERAKGNILERFSAQQFPDLHSELNLSSLELGDSALYFCASSDNEAFFGQGTRLTVV.

The V call is TRBV5-1, the J call TRBJ2-1; D remains ambiguous. Germline V lookup: CDR1 SGHRS, CDR2 YFSETQ. Trimming shortened V by 5 bases and J by 0 bases, and 12 bases separated the two germline ends. This CDR3 has 15 residues. CDR3 loop: CASRDTAPSYNEQFF. DNA for the CDR3: TGCGCCAGCAGAGACACCGCCCCCTCCTACAATGAGCAGTTCTTC.

V is TRBV19 and J is TRBJ2-1, with 7 bases that match TRBD2. J gave up 14 bases and V 1 base, and 5 bases lay outside the gene matches. The germline V gene has CDR1 LNHDA and CDR2 SQIVND (reference sequence). The CDR3 has 12 residues. CDR3 sequence (DNA): TGTGCCAGTAGTATAGTGGCGGGAGTTAAGTTCTTC. It codes for CASSIVAGVKFF.

The chain carries TRBV5-8 and TRBJ2-1; TRBD1 agrees at 11 bases. Germline CDR1 reads SGHTS; CDR2 reads YDEGEE. The CDR3 is made up of 15 amino acids. The junction had 6 bases not matched to a gene; V was cut back by 4 bases and J by 6 bases. CDR3 amino acids: CASSLGTGGGNEQFF. For the CDR3, the DNA is TGTGCCAGCAGCCTAGGGACAGGGGGTGGCAATGAGCAGTTCTTC.

V is TRBV10-3 and J is TRBJ1-1; 9 bases match TRBD1. Germline V gene sequence: CDR1 ENHRY, CDR2 SYGVKD. V shed 6 bases and J 6 bases; nucleotides not matched to a gene: 5. This CDR3 comprises 13 residues. The CDR3: CAIRGTGLSEAFF. The CDR3 nucleotides read TGTGCCATCAGAGGGACAGGGTTATCTGAAGCTTTCTTT.

This clone was counted a few times. The chain's CDR3 is CASSYLGPGNTEAFF. As DNA, the CDR3 is TGCGCCAGCAGCTACCTGGGGCCAGGGAACACTGAAGCTTTCTTT. V is TRBV5-1 and J is TRBJ1-1; D perhaps matches TRBD1 (5 bases). The germline V gene encodes CDR1 SGHRS and CDR2 YFSETQ. The CDR3 contains 15 residues. V was cut by 3 bases and J by 1 base, with 13 bases left in between.

V is TRBV18 and J is TRBJ1-4; tentatively, D is TRBD1 (5 bases). The CDR3 is made up of 15 amino acids. Trimming removed 1 base from V and 8 bases from J, with 14 bases in between. The germline V gene encodes CDR1 KGHSH and CDR2 LQKENI. The CDR3 reads CASSPLIREGEKLFF. In DNA form, the CDR3 reads TGTGCCAGCTCACCACTAATCAGGGAAGGGGAAAAACTGTTTTTT.

The V gene is TRBV18, the J gene TRBJ2-1; the D gene is possibly TRBD2 (6 bases). Germline values: CDR1 KGHSH, CDR2 LQKENI. The CDR3 is 15 residues long. The V end was cut by 1 base, the J end by 5 bases, with 12 bases between. The CDR3 DNA sequence: TGTGCCAGCTCACCACTAGCGGAGGACGACAATGAGCAGTTCTTC. Translating it yields CASSPLAEDDNEQFF. The whole variable domain, remainder taken from reference TRBV18 and TRBJ2-1, is NAGVMQNPRHLVRRRGQEARLRCSPMKGHSHVYWYRQLPEEGLKFMVYLQKENIIDESGMPKERFSAEFPKEGPSILRIQQVVRGDSAAYFCASSPLAEDDNEQFFGPGTRLTVL.

V and J are TRBV11-3 and TRBJ2-1; 14 positions match TRBD2. CDR3 length equals 17 residues. J gave up 4 bases and V 1 base, and 3 bases lay outside the gene matches. The germline V gene has CDR1 SGHNT and CDR2 YENEEA. In nucleotides, the CDR3 is TGTGCCAGCAGCTTAGTGGGGACTAGCGGGAGATACAATGAGCAGTTCTTC. Amino acids: CASSLVGTSGRYNEQFF.

The V gene is TRBV18, the J gene TRBJ2-3, with D perhaps matching TRBD2 (5 bases). This CDR3 region has 15 residues. V dropped 6 bases and J dropped 2 bases, with 15 bases sitting between them. Germline loops: CDR1 KGHSH, CDR2 LQKENI. CDR3 amino acids: CASSPGGPNTDTQYF. The CDR3 nucleotides read TGTGCCAGCTCCCCCGGAGGACCGAACACAGATACGCAGTATTTT.

This sequence joins TRBV6-5 and TRBJ1-3; 7 bases line up with TRBD1. The CDR3 covers 15 residues. The trim removed 6 bases at V and 1 base at J, leaving 6 bases unmatched. Germline V gene lookup returns CDR1 MNHEY and CDR2 SVGAGI. CDR3 sequence (DNA): TGTGCCAGCAGACCCGACAGGGCATCTGGAAACACCATATATTTT. Translated: CASRPDRASGNTIYF.

V is TRBV10-3 and J is TRBJ2-7; 12 bases align to TRBD2. Germline loops: CDR1 ENHRY, CDR2 SYGVKD. The CDR3 runs 13 residues. The ends lost 6 bases at V and 4 bases at J; junction bases unmatched: 1. Here the CDR3 DNA reads TGTGCCATCAGCGGACTAGCGGGGTACGAGCAGTACTTC. Its protein product is CAISGLAGYEQYF.